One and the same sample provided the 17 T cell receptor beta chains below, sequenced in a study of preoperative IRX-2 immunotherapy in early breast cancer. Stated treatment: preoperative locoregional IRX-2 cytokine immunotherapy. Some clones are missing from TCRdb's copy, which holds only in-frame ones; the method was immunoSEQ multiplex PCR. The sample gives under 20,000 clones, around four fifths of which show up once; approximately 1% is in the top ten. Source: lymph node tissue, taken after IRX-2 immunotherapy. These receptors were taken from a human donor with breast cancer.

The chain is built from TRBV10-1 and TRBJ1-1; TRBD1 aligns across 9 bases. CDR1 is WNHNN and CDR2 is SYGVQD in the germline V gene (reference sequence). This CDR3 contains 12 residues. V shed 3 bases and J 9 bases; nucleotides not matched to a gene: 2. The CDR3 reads CASSEGQGKAFF. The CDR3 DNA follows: TGCGCCAGCAGTGAAGGACAGGGGAAAGCTTTCTTT.

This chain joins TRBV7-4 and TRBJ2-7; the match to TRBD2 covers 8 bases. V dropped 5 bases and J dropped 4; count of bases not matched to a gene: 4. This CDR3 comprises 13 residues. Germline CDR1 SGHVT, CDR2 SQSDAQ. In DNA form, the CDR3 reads TGTGCCAGCAGCCGAAGCGGGGGATACGAGCAGTACTTC. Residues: CASSRSGGYEQYF.

Here the CDR3 reads CASSLDSPLRYGYTF. DNA of the CDR3: TGTGCCAGCAGCTTGGACAGTCCCCTCCGCTATGGCTACACCTTC. The chain employs TRBV11-3 and TRBJ1-2; TRBD1 is a possible D gene (6 bases). V gave up 3 bases and J gave up 4 bases, with 15 bases separating them. The CDR3 length is 15 residues. CDR1 is SGHNT and CDR2 is YENEEA in the germline V gene.

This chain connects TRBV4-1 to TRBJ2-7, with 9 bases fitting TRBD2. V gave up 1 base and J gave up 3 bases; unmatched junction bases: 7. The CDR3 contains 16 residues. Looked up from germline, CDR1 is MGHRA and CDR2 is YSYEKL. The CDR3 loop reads CASSQALASGIYEQYF. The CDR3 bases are TGCGCCAGCAGCCAAGCTTTAGCTAGCGGGATCTACGAGCAGTACTTC.

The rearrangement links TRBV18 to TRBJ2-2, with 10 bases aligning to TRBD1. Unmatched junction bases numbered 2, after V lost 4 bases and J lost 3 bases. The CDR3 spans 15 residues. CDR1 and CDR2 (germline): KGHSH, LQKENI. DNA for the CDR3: TGTGCCAGCTCACTGGACAGGGGGGACACCGGGGAGCTGTTTTTT. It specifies CASSLDRGDTGELFF.

The CDR3 protein is CASSRGQGARQPQHF. CDR3 bases: TGTGCCAGTAGTCGGGGACAGGGGGCGCGACAGCCCCAGCATTTT. This chain connects TRBV19 to TRBJ1-5, with 12 bases aligning to TRBD1. This CDR3 spans 15 amino acids. Looked up from germline, CDR1 is LNHDA and CDR2 is SQIVND (reference sequence). The V and J ends lost 5 bases and 7 bases, in that order; junction bases with no gene match: 6.

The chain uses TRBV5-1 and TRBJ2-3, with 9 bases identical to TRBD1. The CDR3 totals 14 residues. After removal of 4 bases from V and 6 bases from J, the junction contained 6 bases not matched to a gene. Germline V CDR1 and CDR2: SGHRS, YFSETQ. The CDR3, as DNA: TGCGCCAGCAGCCGGGGGGACAGGGATGATACGCAGTATTTT. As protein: CASSRGDRDDTQYF.

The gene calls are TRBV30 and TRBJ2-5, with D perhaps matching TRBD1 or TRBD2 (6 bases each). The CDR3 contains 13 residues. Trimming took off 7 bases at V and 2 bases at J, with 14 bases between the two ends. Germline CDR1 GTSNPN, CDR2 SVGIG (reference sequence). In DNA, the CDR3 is TGTGCCTCCTGGGGGGCCAGGCAAGAGACCCAGTACTTC. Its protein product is CASWGARQETQYF.

This chain's CDR3 is CASSIRDRSPEQYF. DNA for the CDR3: TGTGCCAGTAGTATAAGGGACAGGTCTCCCGAGCAGTACTTC. The J gene is TRBJ2-7, the V gene TRBV19; 8 bases match TRBD1. The length of the CDR3 is 14 residues. V lost 2 bases to trimming and J lost 6 bases; unmatched junction nucleotides: 6. Germline-derived CDR1 and CDR2 are LNHDA and SQIVND (reference sequence). Variable domain in full (rest from reference TRBV19 and TRBJ2-7): DGGITQSPKYLFRKEGQNVTLSCEQNLNHDAMYWYRQDPGQGLRLIYYSQIVNDFQKGDIAEGYSVSREKKESFPLTVTSAQKNPTAFYLCASSIRDRSPEQYFGPGTRLTVT.

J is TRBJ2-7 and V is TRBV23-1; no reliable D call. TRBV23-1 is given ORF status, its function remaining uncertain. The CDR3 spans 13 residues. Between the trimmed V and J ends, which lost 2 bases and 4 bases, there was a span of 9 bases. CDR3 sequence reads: CASSQHGLYEQYF. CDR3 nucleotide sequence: TGCGCCAGCAGTCAACATGGGTTGTACGAGCAGTACTTC.

The CDR3 loop reads CACTTATNTEAFF. The DNA of the CDR3 is TGTGCCTGCACGACAGCTACGAACACTGAAGCTTTCTTT. This chain joins TRBV30 and TRBJ1-1; D is perhaps TRBD1 (5 bases). V lost 6 bases and J 1 base, leaving 12 bases between the germline ends. From germline, CDR1 is GTSNPN and CDR2 SVGIG (reference sequence). This CDR3 region has 13 residues.

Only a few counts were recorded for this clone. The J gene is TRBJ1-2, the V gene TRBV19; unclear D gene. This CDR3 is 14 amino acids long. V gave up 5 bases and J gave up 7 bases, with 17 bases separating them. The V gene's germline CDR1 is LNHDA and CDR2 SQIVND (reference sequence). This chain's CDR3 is CASSLSLRVGGYTF. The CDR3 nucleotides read TGTGCCAGTAGTCTCTCCTTGAGGGTAGGTGGCTACACCTTC. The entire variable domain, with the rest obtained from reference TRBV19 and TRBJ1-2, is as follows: DGGITQSPKYLFRKEGQNVTLSCEQNLNHDAMYWYRQDPGQGLRLIYYSQIVNDFQKGDIAEGYSVSREKKESFPLTVTSAQKNPTAFYLCASSLSLRVGGYTFGSGTRLTVV.

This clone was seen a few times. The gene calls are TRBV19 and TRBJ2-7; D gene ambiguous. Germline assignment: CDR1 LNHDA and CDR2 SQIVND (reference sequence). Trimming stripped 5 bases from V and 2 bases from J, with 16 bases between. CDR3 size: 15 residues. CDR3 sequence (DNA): TGTGCCAGTAGTTCTAGGGCGTTACCTACCTACGAGCAGTACTTC. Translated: CASSSRALPTYEQYF.

CDR3 protein: CASSVGPGITSGNTIYF. As DNA, the CDR3 is TGTGCCAGCAGCGTAGGACCGGGGATCACCTCTGGAAACACCATATATTTT. V gene TRBV9 combines with J gene TRBJ1-3; D remains ambiguous. CDR3 length: 17 amino acids. CDR1 is SGDLS, CDR2 YYNGEE, per germline. Trimming cost V 0 bases and J 0 bases, with 13 bases left between them.

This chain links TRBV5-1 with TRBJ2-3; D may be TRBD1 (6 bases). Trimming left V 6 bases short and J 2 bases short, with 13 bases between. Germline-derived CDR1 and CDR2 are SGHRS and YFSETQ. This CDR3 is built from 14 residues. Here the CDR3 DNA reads TGCGCCAGCACTGGACAGTCTTTCACAGATACGCAGTATTTT. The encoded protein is CASTGQSFTDTQYF.

CDR3 protein: CASSPSGNQPQHF. Here the CDR3 DNA reads TGTGCCAGCTCACCATCGGGAAATCAGCCCCAGCATTTT. The chain has TRBV18 and TRBJ1-5; D gene ambiguous. V lost 2 bases and J 4 bases, leaving 6 bases between the germline ends. The V gene's germline CDR1 is KGHSH and CDR2 LQKENI. This CDR3 contains 13 residues.

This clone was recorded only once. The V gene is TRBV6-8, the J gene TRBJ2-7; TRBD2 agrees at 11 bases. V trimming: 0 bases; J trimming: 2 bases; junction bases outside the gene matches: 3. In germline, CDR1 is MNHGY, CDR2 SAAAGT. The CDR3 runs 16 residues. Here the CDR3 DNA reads TGTGCCAGCAGTTACTCCGGGACTAGCGGACCCTACGAGCAGTACTTC. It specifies CASSYSGTSGPYEQYF.